Following are 30 T cell receptor beta chains from one sample sequenced in a study of blood T cell repertoires in COVID-19. Using immunoSEQ multiplex PCR, the repertoire was profiled, and TCRdb retains in-frame clones only, with some absent. The table lists about 190,000 clones, roughly 80% of them singletons. Specimen: PBMCs or T cells enriched from blood (not recorded which). Receptors originate from a woman in her thirties who had recovered from COVID-19.

This clone came up once. In the same sample, other DNA sequences code for this CDR3. The V call is TRBV18, the J call TRBJ1-2; 7 nucleotides agree with TRBD1. The CDR3 extends over 13 amino acids. Germline CDR1 reads KGHSH; CDR2 reads LQKENI. V shed 2 bases and J 5 bases; nucleotides not matched to a gene: 2. The chain's CDR3 is CASSPDRDYGYTF. The CDR3 region has the DNA TGTGCCAGCTCACCAGACAGGGATTATGGCTACACCTTC.

This clone was seen ten or more times. This CDR3 is CASSQLAANSYEQYF. CDR3 DNA sequence: TGCGCCAGCAGCCAACTAGCGGCCAACTCCTACGAGCAGTACTTC. This rearrangement joins TRBV4-1 to TRBJ2-7, with 7 bases lining up with TRBD2. The V segment lost 2 bases and the J segment 0 bases; nucleotides outside the gene matches: 4. This CDR3 has 15 residues. Looked up from germline, CDR1 is MGHRA and CDR2 is YSYEKL.

This chain uses TRBV2 with TRBJ1-6; D uncertain. The V end lost 5 bases, the J end lost 5 bases, and 10 bases lay between the germline ends. The CDR3 is 14 amino acids. CDR1 SNHLY and CDR2 FYNNEI come from the germline V gene. CDR3 bases: TGTGCCAGCAGTCTAGGTAGAGATAATTCACCCCTCCACTTT. Amino acid sequence: CASSLGRDNSPLHF.

CDR3 DNA sequence: TGTGCCAGTAGTATAGGGCAGGGCGCTGGAAACACCATATATTTT. Its protein is CASSIGQGAGNTIYF. The chain combines TRBV19 with TRBJ1-3; the D gene is possibly TRBD1 (5 bases). This CDR3 has 15 residues. In germline, CDR1 is LNHDA, CDR2 SQIVND (reference sequence). V shed 1 base and J shed 2 bases, with 9 bases lying between them.

J is TRBJ2-7 and V is TRBV7-2; TRBD2 aligns across 8 bases. CDR1 and CDR2 from the germline V gene are SGHTA and FQGNSA. The CDR3 totals 15 residues. J lost 3 bases, V lost 5 bases, and 9 bases had no gene match. The CDR3 DNA is TGTGCCAGCAGCACCTCCGGGACTAGTGTCTACGAGCAGTACTTC. It is translated as CASSTSGTSVYEQYF.

The V call is TRBV11-2, the J call TRBJ2-7; 9 nucleotides line up with TRBD2. Germline V gene sequence: CDR1 SGHAT, CDR2 FQNNGV. This CDR3 contains 15 residues. Unmatched junction bases numbered 2, after V lost 1 base and J lost 1 base. The CDR3 DNA sequence: TGTGCCAGCAGCTTAGGTCTAGCGGGATCCTACGAGCAGTACTTC. Translated, it gives CASSLGLAGSYEQYF.

This chain connects TRBV30 to TRBJ1-5; D remains unclear. Trimming took off 2 bases at V and 2 bases at J, with 16 bases between the two ends. This CDR3 region has 16 residues. Germline V gives CDR1 GTSNPN, CDR2 SVGIG (reference sequence). The CDR3 DNA reads as TGTGCCTGGAGTCCCCCCGGCGGCTGGGGCAATCAGCCCCAGCATTTT. It codes for CAWSPPGGWGNQPQHF.

The DNA for the CDR3 is TGTGCCAGCAGCTTAGCGTTGGCGGGGGATCCAGAGGGAAACACCATATATTTT. This gives the protein CASSLALAGDPEGNTIYF. The rearrangement joins TRBV7-6 to TRBJ1-3; perhaps TRBD1 as D (5 bases). Looked up from germline, CDR1 is SGHVS and CDR2 is FNYEAQ. V shed 0 bases and J shed 4 bases, with 19 bases lying between them. The CDR3 extends over 18 amino acids.

This clone has just a few counts. The chain employs TRBV23-1 and TRBJ1-1; 7 bases match TRBD1. TRBV23-1 is recorded as an ORF, its role being uncertain. V trimming: 4 bases; J trimming: 0 bases; junction bases outside the gene matches: 5. This CDR3 is 15 amino acids long. The CDR3 is CASSRRGQLNTEAFF. In DNA form, the CDR3 reads TGCGCCAGCAGTCGCCGGGGACAGCTGAACACTGAAGCTTTCTTT.

This sequence joins TRBV7-9 and TRBJ1-4; TRBD1 might be the D (5 bases). The germline V gene has CDR1 SEHNR and CDR2 FQNEAQ (reference sequence). Trimming took off 4 bases at V and 8 bases at J, with 14 bases between the two ends. The CDR3 totals 14 residues. Here the CDR3 reads CASSSWGGAEKLFF. Here the CDR3 DNA reads TGTGCCAGCAGCTCCTGGGGAGGGGCCGAAAAACTGTTTTTT. The entire variable domain, with the rest obtained from reference TRBV7-9 and TRBJ1-4, is as follows: DTGVSQNPRHKITKRGQNVTFRCDPISEHNRLYWYRQTLGQGPEFLTYFQNEAQLEKSRLLSDRFSAERPKGSFSTLEIQRTEQGDSAMYLCASSSWGGAEKLFFGSGTQLSVL.

This chain uses TRBV28 with TRBJ2-1; D possibly corresponds to TRBD1 (6 bases). The V gene lost 7 bases and the J gene lost 0 bases, with 19 bases spanning the gap. Germline-derived CDR1 and CDR2 are MDHEN and SYDVKM. This CDR3 has 17 amino acids. The DNA of the CDR3 is TGTGCCAGCACCTCCTCCGGACAGATGCACTCCTACAATGAGCAGTTCTTC. Amino acids: CASTSSGQMHSYNEQFF.

The chain couples TRBV11-2 to TRBJ2-1, with TRBD1 matching 9 bases. The CDR3 has 15 amino acids. The germline V gene encodes CDR1 SGHAT and CDR2 FQNNGV. V lost 8 bases, J lost 3 bases, and 8 bases stayed unmatched. CDR3 protein: CASYTGTGNYNEQFF. CDR3 nucleotide sequence: TGTGCCAGCTACACCGGGACAGGGAACTACAATGAGCAGTTCTTC.

This rearrangement joins TRBV7-9 to TRBJ1-1; a possible D gene is TRBD1 (6 bases). CDR3 length: 14 amino acids. V dropped 3 bases and J dropped 10 bases, with 18 bases sitting between them. The germline V gene has CDR1 SEHNR and CDR2 FQNEAQ (reference sequence). The CDR3 sequence: CASSFPLTQGGAFF. CDR3 coding DNA: TGTGCCAGCAGCTTCCCACTCACTCAAGGGGGAGCTTTCTTT.

This clone was recorded only once. This rearrangement joins TRBV3-1 (or the pseudogene TRBV3-2) to TRBJ1-5; 7 nucleotides match TRBD1. The CDR3 sequence is 14 residues long. V lost 5 bases and J lost 5; bases outside the gene matches: 6. Germline V gene lookup returns CDR1 LGHDT and CDR2 YNNKEL (reference sequence). For the CDR3, the DNA is TGTGCCAGCAGCGTTACAGGGGATGATCAGCCCCAGCATTTT. It is translated as CASSVTGDDQPQHF.

The CDR3 reads CASSLYDRLGAQYF. The CDR3 DNA follows: TGTGCCAGCAGTTTATATGACCGCCTAGGGGCCCAGTACTTC. The rearrangement links TRBV27 to TRBJ2-5, with a weak D call TRBD1 (5 bases). The CDR3 has 14 amino acids. Germline V lookup: CDR1 MNHEY, CDR2 SMNVEV (reference sequence). With 1 base removed from V and 9 bases from J, the gap between germline ends came to 15 bases.

This clone was observed a few times. This rearrangement joins TRBV28 to TRBJ1-5, with D possibly being TRBD1 (6 bases). Looked up from germline, CDR1 is MDHEN and CDR2 is SYDVKM. V lost 6 bases and J lost 3, with 15 bases in between. This CDR3 is built from 15 residues. DNA for the CDR3: TGTGCCAGCAGCGGACCGGGGGGCCCCAATCAGCCCCAGCATTTT. This sequence encodes CASSGPGGPNQPQHF.

The chain links TRBV5-6 to TRBJ2-5; D not certain. CDR3 length equals 14 residues. V gave up 0 bases and J gave up 6 bases, with 12 bases separating them. Germline CDR1 is SGHDT and CDR2 is YYEEEE. The CDR3 DNA reads TGTGCCAGCAGCTTGGTTCCGCCCCAGAAGACCCAGTACTTC. It codes for CASSLVPPQKTQYF. Full variable domain (outside the CDR3, taken from reference TRBV5-6 and TRBJ2-5): DAGVTQSPTHLIKTRGQQVTLRCSPKSGHDTVSWYQQALGQGPQFIFQYYEEEERQRGNFPDRFSGHQFPNYSSELNVNALLLGDSALYLCASSLVPPQKTQYFGPGTRLLVL.

This rearrangement joins TRBV11-1 to TRBJ1-2; D gene uncertain. The CDR3 loop spans 11 amino acids. With 4 bases removed from V and 10 bases from J, the gap between germline ends came to 10 bases. Looked up from germline, CDR1 is SGHAT and CDR2 is FQDESV (reference sequence). The CDR3 spells CASSSMSVYTF. DNA for the CDR3: TGTGCCAGCAGCTCCATGAGCGTCTACACCTTC.

The chain uses TRBV30 and TRBJ2-2; unclear D gene. This CDR3 comprises 12 residues. The ends were cut back, 4 bases at V and 5 bases at J, with 8 bases in the middle. Germline-derived CDR1 and CDR2 are GTSNPN and SVGIG (reference sequence). The CDR3 DNA follows: TGTGCCTGGAATTCGGGTACCGGGGAGCTGTTTTTT. Protein product: CAWNSGTGELFF. The full variable domain, rest sourced from reference TRBV30 and TRBJ2-2, is SQTIHQWPATLVQPVGSPLSLECTVEGTSNPNLYWYRQAAGRGLQLLFYSVGIGQISSEVPQNLSASRPQDRQFILSSKKLLLSDSGFYLCAWNSGTGELFFGEGSRLTVL.

The V gene is TRBV5-1, the J gene TRBJ2-1; 7 positions agree with TRBD2. The CDR3 extends over 14 amino acids. Germline CDR1 reads SGHRS; CDR2 reads YFSETQ. V trimming: 0 bases; J trimming: 6 bases; junction bases outside the gene matches: 3. CDR3 sequence reads: CASSLAWGGNEQFF. CDR3 coding DNA: TGCGCCAGCAGCTTGGCCTGGGGGGGCAATGAGCAGTTCTTC. The entire variable domain, with the rest obtained from reference TRBV5-1 and TRBJ2-1, is as follows: KAGVTQTPRYLIKTRGQQVTLSCSPISGHRSVSWYQQTPGQGLQFLFEYFSETQRNKGNFPGRFSGRQFSNSRSEMNVSTLELGDSALYLCASSLAWGGNEQFFGPGTRLTVL.

The chain joins TRBV7-3 to TRBJ2-3; 7 nucleotides match TRBD2. The CDR3 is 15 residues long. Looked up from germline, CDR1 is SGHTA and CDR2 is FQGTGA. V shed 2 bases, J shed 2 bases, and the junction held 4 bases outside the gene matches. The CDR3 nucleotides read TGTGCCAGCAGCTTATTGGGGGGGTTCACAGATACGCAGTATTTT. Translating gives CASSLLGGFTDTQYF. Full variable domain (rest looked up from reference TRBV7-3 and TRBJ2-3): GAGVSQTPSNKVTEKGKYVELRCDPISGHTALYWYRQSLGQGPEFLIYFQGTGAADDSGLPNDRFFAVRPEGSVSTLKIQRTERGDSAVYLCASSLLGGFTDTQYFGPGTRLTVL.

The chain links TRBV5-1 to TRBJ1-3; D is unresolved. From germline, CDR1 is SGHRS and CDR2 YFSETQ. The CDR3 consists of 16 residues. The germline V and J ends were trimmed by 0 bases and 0 bases, with 10 bases remaining between them. The CDR3 DNA reads as TGCGCCAGCAGCTTGGGAGGGCGGACCTCTGGAAACACCATATATTTT. Its translation is CASSLGGRTSGNTIYF.

This chain links TRBV10-1 with TRBJ2-1, with no clear D. Germline V gene data show CDR1 as WNHNN and CDR2 as SYGVQD (reference sequence). The length of the CDR3 is 16 residues. The V and J ends lost 0 bases and 1 base respectively, with 10 bases between them. The CDR3 DNA sequence: TGCGCCAGCAGTGAGTCGACTCCGGGTTCCTACAATGAGCAGTTCTTC. Protein: CASSESTPGSYNEQFF.

Only a few counts were recorded for this clone. The genes are TRBV7-8 and TRBJ1-6; a weak D match, TRBD1 (5 bases). The CDR3 is 15 residues long. Trimming shortened V by 6 bases and J by 9 bases, and 18 bases separated the two germline ends. Germline CDR1 reads SGHVS; CDR2 reads FQNEAQ. CDR3 DNA: TGTGCCAGCAGTTTCCCCGGGACTCCGAGTTCACCCCTCCACTTT. Protein: CASSFPGTPSSPLHF.

The chain employs TRBV25-1 and TRBJ1-3; 7 nucleotides align to TRBD1. CDR1 and CDR2 from the germline V gene are MGHDK and SYGVNS. This CDR3 is built from 16 residues. Trimming took 4 bases from V and 2 from J; bases not matched to a gene: 8. The CDR3 DNA reads TGTGCCAGCAGTGCGCCCGGGACAGCAACTGGAAACACCATATATTTT. As protein: CASSAPGTATGNTIYF.

J is TRBJ1-1 and V is TRBV2, with TRBD1 matching over 11 bases. The CDR3 consists of 14 residues. The V gene end was trimmed by 9 bases and the J gene end by 7 bases; junction bases not matched to a gene: 10. CDR1 and CDR2 from the germline V gene are SNHLY and FYNNEI. The DNA of the CDR3 is TGTGCCAGTTGGGAGGACAGGGGGCATAATGAAGCTTTCTTT. Protein product: CASWEDRGHNEAFF.

The chain carries TRBV6-5 and TRBJ1-1; a weak D match, TRBD1 (5 bases). The CDR3 covers 15 residues. Germline V gives CDR1 MNHEY, CDR2 SVGAGI. Trimming removed 4 bases from V and 4 bases from J, with 16 bases in between. CDR3 nucleotides: TGTGCCAGCAGTTTACTCACCGTCGGGGGCACTGAAGCTTTCTTT. Encoded protein: CASSLLTVGGTEAFF.

The chain links TRBV18 to TRBJ1-2; the match to TRBD1 covers 7 bases. Germline V CDR1 and CDR2: KGHSH, LQKENI. Trimming removed 2 bases from V and 4 bases from J; junction bases left unmatched: 7. CDR3 size: 15 residues. The CDR3 DNA sequence: TGTGCCAGCTCACCATCTGAAGGGGGCGGCTATGGCTACACCTTC. Protein product: CASSPSEGGGYGYTF.

The chain uses TRBV5-4 and TRBJ2-3; no definite D call. Trimming took 0 bases from V and 3 from J, leaving 5 bases between them. The CDR3 has 13 residues. The germline gives CDR1 SGHNT, CDR2 YYREEE (reference sequence). The CDR3 reads CASSLVTTDTQYF. Here the CDR3 DNA reads TGTGCCAGCAGCTTGGTGACTACAGATACGCAGTATTTT.

Details on this clone: The identical CDR3 is also encoded by other nucleotide sequences in the sample. The V gene is TRBV5-1, the J gene TRBJ1-1; possibly TRBD1 for D (6 bases). The CDR3 sequence is 13 residues long. Germline V gene sequence: CDR1 SGHRS, CDR2 YFSETQ. V dropped 4 bases and J dropped 1 base, with 8 bases sitting between them. The CDR3 nucleotides are TGCGCCAGCAGCCCACAGGGGAACACTGAAGCTTTCTTT. It yields the protein CASSPQGNTEAFF.